This note documents a single TCR beta chain sequence. This sample was included in a study of patients and donors after allogeneic stem cell transplantation. TCRdb fed the RT-PCR reads into MiXCR, producing one record per CDR3 protein. In the table there are roughly 190,000 distinct CDR3 sequences, 41% of which are singletons. V lost 3 bases and J lost 7; bases outside the gene matches: 14. The CDR3 consists of 16 residues. The TCR originated in a human donor who was either an allogeneic HSCT recipient or a stem cell or donor lymphocyte infusion donor (not recorded which). It is not recorded whose cells these are; they may come from a transplant donor. Sequenced input: blood, either unsorted or a sorted T cell fraction (not recorded which). The chain employs TRBV12-3 or TRBV12-4 and TRBJ2-7, with TRBD2 matching over 8 bases. The CDR3 reads CASSFREGYLSGEQYF. The CDR3 coding sequence is TGTGCCAGCAGTTTTCGGGAGGGATATCTTTCGGGTGAGCAGTACTTC.